These 27 T cell receptor beta chains share one sample of origin, sequenced in a study of T cells after yellow fever vaccination (dated by TCRdb to the late 2010s). The receptor library was made with 5' RACE. Sequencing took place on an Illumina HiSeq 2500. The public reads were run again by TCRdb, first through fastp at Q25 and then through MiXCR, and only productive beta chains were kept. Each CDR3 protein gets just one entry, which takes the most common genes and DNA from the rows behind it. The table for this sample lists approximately 600,000 distinct CDR3 sequences; 9% to 15% of them were counted only once. Jointly, the top ten make up more than 12% of the sample. The treatment or condition label here, explained by the study, means: live attenuated yellow fever vaccine strain. Material: PBMCs, obtained on the day of the yellow fever booster vaccination. The source is a man aged 25-40 years who received the YFV17D yellow fever vaccine.

Details on this clonotype: Germline is not matched at one junction end, which may reflect a read error. The chain uses TRBV29-1 and TRBJ1-6; no clear D gene. The CDR3 totals 13 residues. Germline assignment: CDR1 SQVTM and CDR2 ANQGSEA. The CDR3 DNA reads as TGCACCGTTCAAGACGGGAATAATTCACCCCTCCACTTT. Amino acids: CTVQDGNNSPLHF.

The CDR3, as DNA: TGTGCCACCAGTGACCGAAGGGCCCTTTCCACAGATACGCAGTATTTT. Its protein is CATSDRRALSTDTQYF. This sequence joins TRBV24-1 and TRBJ2-3, with D unresolved. Trimming pared 4 bases from V and 2 bases from J, leaving 15 bases between. The CDR3 has 16 amino acids. Germline V gives CDR1 KGHDR, CDR2 SFDVKD.

This clonotype was picked up a small number of times. CDR3 amino acids: CASSKLGMAMTEAFF. The CDR3 DNA follows: TGTGCCAGTAGTAAGCTCGGCATGGCCATGACTGAAGCTTTCTTT. V gene TRBV19 combines with J gene TRBJ1-1; unclear D gene. This CDR3 is built from 15 residues. The germline gives CDR1 LNHDA, CDR2 SQIVND (reference sequence). The V and J ends lost 4 bases and 5 bases respectively, with 17 bases between them.

This clonotype has more than one count but fewer than ten. For the CDR3, the DNA is TGTGCCAGTAGTGCCAGACTAGCGGGAGCCTACGAGCAGTACTTC. Protein: CASSARLAGAYEQYF. V usage is TRBV19 and J usage is TRBJ2-7, with 12 bases fitting TRBD2. The germline V gene encodes CDR1 LNHDA and CDR2 SQIVND (reference sequence). The CDR3 runs 15 residues. Losses at the gene ends were 5 bases for V and 2 bases for J; bases not matched to a gene: 4.

V and J are TRBV5-4 and TRBJ2-4; tentative D call: TRBD1 (6 bases). CDR1 and CDR2 (germline): SGHNT, YYREEE (reference sequence). Trimming took 2 bases from V and 0 from J, leaving 15 bases between them. The CDR3 extends over 17 amino acids. For the CDR3, the DNA is TGTGCCAGCAGCTTCGGACAGACCCCCTTAGCCAAAAACATTCAGTACTTC. Its protein product is CASSFGQTPLAKNIQYF.

Here the CDR3 DNA reads TGTGCCACCAGCAGAGATATAGAGCGAACTGAGCAGTTCTTC. Protein sequence: CATSRDIERTEQFF. The rearrangement uses TRBV15 and TRBJ2-1; D unclear. V shed 0 bases and J shed 9 bases, with 12 bases lying between them. CDR1 LNHNV and CDR2 YYDKDF come from the germline V gene (reference sequence). The CDR3 consists of 14 residues.

The chain joins TRBV9 to TRBJ2-7; 13 bases align to TRBD2. Germline lookup yields CDR1 SGDLS and CDR2 YYNGEE. The CDR3 is made up of 17 amino acids. V shed 0 bases and J 2 bases; nucleotides not matched to a gene: 5. As DNA, the CDR3 is TGTGCCAGCAGCGTAGGCGGGACTAGCGGGATAACCTACGAGCAGTACTTC. Translating it yields CASSVGGTSGITYEQYF.

The V and J genes are TRBV7-7 and TRBJ2-5; unclear D gene. Germline assignment: CDR1 SSHAT and CDR2 FNYEAQ (reference sequence). The V end lost 5 bases, the J end lost 5 bases, and 12 bases lay between the germline ends. The CDR3 has 13 amino acids. CDR3 sequence (DNA): TGTGCCAGCAGCGGAATCGAGTGGGAGACCCAGTACTTC. Its protein product is CASSGIEWETQYF. The full variable domain, with the rest looked up from reference TRBV7-7 and TRBJ2-5, is GAGVSQSPRYKVTKRGQDVTLRCDPISSHATLYWYQQALGQGPEFLTYFNYEAQPDKSGLPSDRFSAERPEGSISTLTIQRTEQRDSAMYRCASSGIEWETQYFGPGTRLLVL.

This clonotype was detected only a few times. The chain carries TRBV7-3 and TRBJ2-1; possibly TRBD2 for D (6 bases). There are 14 residues in the CDR3. Germline assignment: CDR1 SGHTA and CDR2 FQGTGA. Trimming stripped 4 bases from V and 7 bases from J, with 14 bases between. The CDR3 bases are TGTGCCAGCAGCTCAAGTGGAGGGCTGAATGAGCAGTTCTTC. Its protein product is CASSSSGGLNEQFF.

This clonotype has a handful of counts. An end of the junction does not agree with germline; a read error may underlie this. The chain carries TRBV6-1 and TRBJ2-4; the match to TRBD2 covers 10 bases. This CDR3 comprises 17 residues. Looked up from germline, CDR1 is MNHNS and CDR2 is SASEGT. CDR3 DNA sequence: TGTGCCATCAGTGAAGCCAGTCTAGCGGGAGCGGGTGACATTCAGTACTTC. This sequence encodes CAISEASLAGAGDIQYF.

The sample holds a few counts of this clonotype. The gene calls are TRBV18 and TRBJ2-7, with TRBD1 matching over 9 bases. The ends lost 3 bases at V and 2 bases at J; junction bases unmatched: 11. Germline V gene sequence: CDR1 KGHSH, CDR2 LQKENI. The CDR3 totals 17 residues. The CDR3 nucleotides read TGTGCCAGCTCACCCCTCGCTGACAGGGGGGACCCCTACGAGCAGTACTTC. Protein product: CASSPLADRGDPYEQYF.

The CDR3 spells CASSLYSVGTGLSTDTQYF. Written as DNA, the CDR3 is TGTGCCAGCAGCTTGTATTCTGTGGGAACAGGACTTAGCACAGATACGCAGTATTTT. The chain joins TRBV5-6 to TRBJ2-3; TRBD1 or TRBD2 may be the D gene (5 bases each). Germline V CDR1 and CDR2: SGHDT, YYEEEE. The CDR3 consists of 19 residues. V was trimmed by 1 base and J by 0 bases, leaving 21 bases between them. Together with reference TRBV5-6 and TRBJ2-3, the CDR3 gives the full variable domain: DAGVTQSPTHLIKTRGQQVTLRCSPKSGHDTVSWYQQALGQGPQFIFQYYEEEERQRGNFPDRFSGHQFPNYSSELNVNALLLGDSALYLCASSLYSVGTGLSTDTQYFGPGTRLTVL.

The CDR3 region has the DNA TGCAGCGCCGTCGGGACCCATGCCCCAGATACGCAGTATTTT. As protein: CSAVGTHAPDTQYF. The chain has TRBV29-1 and TRBJ2-3, with D possibly called TRBD1 or TRBD2 (5 bases each). The CDR3 totals 14 residues. Germline V lookup: CDR1 SQVTM, CDR2 ANQGSEA. Deletions cut 7 bases from V and 4 bases from J, with 18 bases between.

The rearrangement links TRBV11-2 to TRBJ2-7, with 9 bases matching TRBD2. The CDR3 is 16 residues long. The J segment lost 7 bases and the V segment lost 1 base, leaving 11 bases of the junction unmatched. Germline CDR1 and CDR2: SGHAT and FQNNGV. In nucleotides, the CDR3 is TGTGCCAGCAGCTTAGTCGCTAGCGGGGCCATGGGAGAGCAGTACTTC. This encodes CASSLVASGAMGEQYF.

This clonotype was found a few times. The genes are TRBV14 and TRBJ2-7; TRBD1 might be the D (6 bases). Trimming took 1 base from V and 5 from J, leaving 15 bases between them. The CDR3 spans 15 residues. The germline gives CDR1 SGHDN, CDR2 FVKESK. CDR3 nucleotide sequence: TGTGCCAGCAGCCAAGTTCGGACAGCTCTGGACGAGCAGTACTTC. Translating gives CASSQVRTALDEQYF.

The CDR3 is CATSGSPGLTYNEQFF. The CDR3 nucleotides are TGTGCCACCAGTGGATCCCCGGGACTCACGTACAATGAGCAGTTCTTC. The chain employs TRBV24-1 and TRBJ2-1, with a possible D match to TRBD2 (6 bases). Per germline, CDR1 KGHDR and CDR2 SFDVKD. Trimming took 5 bases from V and 4 from J, leaving 17 bases between them. This CDR3 has 16 residues.

The chain has TRBV6-2 or TRBV6-3 and TRBJ2-3; D gene unclear. The CDR3 totals 11 residues. Germline CDR1 and CDR2: MNHEY and SVGEGT. V was shortened by 8 bases and J by 6 bases, with 9 bases between the two germline ends. The CDR3 spells CASGSPDTQYF. The CDR3 DNA sequence: TGTGCCAGCGGGTCTCCGGATACGCAGTATTTT.

A single count supports this clonotype. CDR3 sequence (DNA): TGTGCCATCAGGGATACAGGGGGGGGCCAGCCCCAGCATTTT. Translation gives CAIRDTGGGQPQHF. The chain is built from TRBV10-3 and TRBJ1-5; 8 nucleotides line up with TRBD1. Germline trimming cut 6 bases from V and 7 bases from J; bases unmatched to any gene: 8. Germline V CDR1 and CDR2: ENHRY, SYGVKD. The CDR3 runs 14 residues.

On this clonotype itself: At one of its ends the junction is not consistent with the germline gene, which may arise from a read error. This chain links TRBV29-1 with TRBJ1-1; D is perhaps TRBD1 (5 bases). This CDR3 is built from 9 residues. Germline CDR1 and CDR2: SQVTM and ANQGSEA. This chain's CDR3 is CSGDLEGTF. The CDR3 DNA reads TGCAGCGGTGACCTTGAAGGGACCTTT.

The V and J genes are TRBV7-2 and TRBJ2-1; TRBD2 aligns across 8 bases. The CDR3 covers 15 residues. V shed 5 bases, J shed 4 bases, and the junction held 7 bases outside the gene matches. Germline loops: CDR1 SGHTA, CDR2 FQGNSA. This chain's CDR3 is CASSVSGMGYNEQFF. DNA for the CDR3: TGTGCCAGCAGCGTTAGCGGGATGGGATACAATGAGCAGTTCTTC.

V usage is TRBV7-9 and J usage is TRBJ1-2; maybe TRBD1 (5 bases). The germline CDR1 and CDR2 sequences are SEHNR and FQNEAQ (reference sequence). The V end was cut by 6 bases, the J end by 8 bases, with 19 bases between. The CDR3 covers 14 residues. The CDR3 protein is CASSRDANAWGYTF. Here the CDR3 DNA reads TGTGCCAGCAGTCGGGACGCCAACGCTTGGGGCTACACCTTC.

This clonotype was found a few times. This rearrangement joins TRBV24-1 to TRBJ2-1; D remains ambiguous. The CDR3 totals 14 residues. CDR1 and CDR2 (germline): KGHDR, SFDVKD. The V gene lost 2 bases and the J gene lost 4 bases, with 8 bases spanning the gap. The CDR3 DNA is TGTGCCACCAGTGATTGGACGGATTACAATGAGCAGTTCTTC. Translation gives CATSDWTDYNEQFF.

This clonotype turned up a few times. V and J are TRBV28 and TRBJ2-5; D is uncertain. The germline CDR1 and CDR2 sequences are MDHEN and SYDVKM. V lost 6 bases, J lost 5 bases, and 10 bases lay in between. This CDR3 comprises 12 residues. The chain's CDR3 is CASRAVWETQYF. The CDR3 DNA sequence: TGTGCCAGCAGAGCCGTTTGGGAGACCCAGTACTTC.

This clonotype was seen more than once but under ten times. CDR3 DNA sequence: TGTGCCAGTAGTATTTCTGCGGGAAGGGGAAACACCGGGGAGCTGTTTTTT. Translation: CASSISAGRGNTGELFF. The chain combines TRBV19 with TRBJ2-2, with a possible D match to TRBD2 (6 bases). Germline loops: CDR1 LNHDA, CDR2 SQIVND (reference sequence). Trimming left V 3 bases short and J 2 bases short, with 16 bases between. The CDR3 loop spans 17 amino acids.

The genes are TRBV4-3 and TRBJ2-7; D may match TRBD1 or TRBD2 (5 bases each). V lost 6 bases and J 0 bases, leaving 15 bases between the germline ends. Germline CDR1 reads LGHNA; CDR2 reads YSLEER. The CDR3 has 15 amino acids. CDR3 in DNA: TGCGCCAGCAGTCCAAGCCCGGGGACCTCCTACGAGCAGTACTTC. It translates to CASSPSPGTSYEQYF.

The CDR3 DNA follows: TGTGCCAGCAGCTCTCCCGGGGATCTGCAGGGGTATGGCTACACCTTC. Translating gives CASSSPGDLQGYGYTF. The rearrangement joins TRBV11-2 to TRBJ1-2; perhaps TRBD1 as D (6 bases). Germline CDR1 and CDR2: SGHAT and FQNNGV. The V end was cut by 4 bases, the J end by 5 bases, with 20 bases between. The CDR3 loop spans 16 amino acids.

This chain joins TRBV5-1 and TRBJ2-1, with TRBD1 matching 7 bases. Germline V gene sequence: CDR1 SGHRS, CDR2 YFSETQ. The CDR3 has 15 residues. Trimming at V came to 5 bases and at J to 4 bases, leaving 9 bases not matched to a gene. CDR3 nucleotides: TGCGCCAGCAGTCGTGGGACAGCGTTATACAATGAGCAGTTCTTC. Amino acids: CASSRGTALYNEQFF.